This T cell receptor (beta chain) was found in a study of blood T cell repertoires in COVID-19. Across the study: Sources were T cells, B-cell-depleted T cells, or PBMCs; the material itself was cDNA or gDNA.

Per the original methods: Reference gene primer amplification in the assay estimated nucleated cell counts. Some clones are missing from TCRdb's copy, which holds only in-frame ones; the method was immunoSEQ multiplex PCR. Clone size and the V and J calls come from that table; the DNA yielded D and trimming. The sample holds 250,000 to 400,000 clones, roughly 84% seen once. This CDR3 spans 14 amino acids. The ends lost 7 bases at V and 4 bases at J; junction bases unmatched: 8. Germline V gene data show CDR1 as SNHLY and CDR2 as FYNNEI. The origin of this receptor is a man aged 45-65 years with active or convalescent COVID-19. The gene calls are TRBV2 and TRBJ2-7; 9 nucleotides agree with TRBD1. Sequencing input: peripheral blood. In nucleotides, the CDR3 is TGTGCCAGCAACCTGGGACAGGGACAATACGAGCAGTACTTC. Translated, it gives CASNLGQGQYEQYF.